This T cell receptor beta chain emerged from a study of shared clonotypes between healthy human individuals. Overall study findings and caveats: Owing to a small donor count, the genetic and exposure-history diversity represented was limited.

The CDR3 contains 13 residues. CDR1 and CDR2 from the germline V gene are SNHLY and FYNNEI. J was trimmed by 6 bases and V by 5 bases; bases with no gene match: 3. For this clone: What it recognizes is unknown.

Libraries were prepared by immunoSEQ multiplex PCR; TCRdb keeps only in-frame clonotypes and omits some of them. This table holds 400,000 to 600,000 clones, over 60% found once. This receptor was identified in a woman in her forties in good health. Some clones in this sample may be carry-over from other donors' samples. Material for sequencing was PBMCs. The chain uses TRBV2 and TRBJ2-1, with 8 bases lining up with TRBD1. The CDR3 DNA follows: TGTGCCAGCAGTCCGACAGGGGTCAATGAGCAGTTCTTC. It is translated as CASSPTGVNEQFF.